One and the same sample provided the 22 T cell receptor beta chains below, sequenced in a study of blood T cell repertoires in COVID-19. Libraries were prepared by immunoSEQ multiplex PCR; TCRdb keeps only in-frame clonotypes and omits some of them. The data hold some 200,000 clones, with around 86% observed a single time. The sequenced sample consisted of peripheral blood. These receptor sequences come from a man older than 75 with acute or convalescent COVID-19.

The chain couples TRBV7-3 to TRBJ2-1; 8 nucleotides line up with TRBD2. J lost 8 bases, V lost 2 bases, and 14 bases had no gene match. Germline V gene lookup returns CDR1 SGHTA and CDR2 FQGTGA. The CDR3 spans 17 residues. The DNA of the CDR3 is TGTGCCAGCAGCTTATTTCCCCCGGGAGGGATTTCCGATGAGCAGTTCTTC. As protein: CASSLFPPGGISDEQFF.

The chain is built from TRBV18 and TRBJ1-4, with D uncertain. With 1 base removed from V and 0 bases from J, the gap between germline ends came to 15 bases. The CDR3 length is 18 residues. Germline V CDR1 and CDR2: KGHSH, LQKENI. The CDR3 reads CASSPLGGSSATNEKLFF. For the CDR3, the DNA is TGTGCCAGCTCACCACTAGGCGGCTCTTCTGCAACTAATGAAAAACTGTTTTTT.

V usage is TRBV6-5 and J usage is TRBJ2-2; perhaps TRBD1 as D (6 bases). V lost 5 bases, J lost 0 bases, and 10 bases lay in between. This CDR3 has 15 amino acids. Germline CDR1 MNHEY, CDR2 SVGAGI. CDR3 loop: CASSPGTTNTGELFF. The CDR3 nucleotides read TGTGCCAGCAGTCCCGGGACAACGAACACCGGGGAGCTGTTTTTT.

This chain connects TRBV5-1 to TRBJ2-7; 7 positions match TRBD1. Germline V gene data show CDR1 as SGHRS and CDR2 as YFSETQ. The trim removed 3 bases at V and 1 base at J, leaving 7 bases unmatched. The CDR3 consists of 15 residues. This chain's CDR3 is CASSWSGQDSYEQYF. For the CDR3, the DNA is TGCGCCAGCAGCTGGTCTGGACAGGATTCCTACGAGCAGTACTTC.

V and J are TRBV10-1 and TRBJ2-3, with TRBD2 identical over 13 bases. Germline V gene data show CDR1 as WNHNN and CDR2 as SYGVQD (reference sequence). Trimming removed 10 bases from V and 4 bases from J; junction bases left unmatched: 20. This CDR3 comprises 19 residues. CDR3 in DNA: TGCGCCACCAAGAAACTAGCGGGAGGGCCCGTGGGCTTCCCAGATACGCAGTATTTT. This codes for CATKKLAGGPVGFPDTQYF.

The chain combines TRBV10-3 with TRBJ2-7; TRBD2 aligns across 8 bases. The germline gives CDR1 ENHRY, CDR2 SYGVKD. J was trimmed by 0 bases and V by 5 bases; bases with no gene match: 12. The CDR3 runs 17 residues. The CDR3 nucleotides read TGTGCCATCAGTCCCCGAACGGGGGGGCTAAGCTCCTACGAGCAGTACTTC. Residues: CAISPRTGGLSSYEQYF.

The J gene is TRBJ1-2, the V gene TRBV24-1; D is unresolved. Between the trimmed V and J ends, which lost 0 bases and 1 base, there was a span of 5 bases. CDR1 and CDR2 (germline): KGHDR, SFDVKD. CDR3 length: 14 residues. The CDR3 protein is CATSDLNSNYGYTF. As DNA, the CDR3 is TGTGCCACCAGTGATTTGAACAGTAACTATGGCTACACCTTC.

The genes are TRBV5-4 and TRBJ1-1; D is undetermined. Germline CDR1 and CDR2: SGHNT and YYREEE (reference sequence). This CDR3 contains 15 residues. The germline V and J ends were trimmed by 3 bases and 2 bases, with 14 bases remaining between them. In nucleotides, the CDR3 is TGTGCCAGCAGCTCCCCGGGGAGGGTAAACACTGAAGCTTTCTTT. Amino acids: CASSSPGRVNTEAFF.

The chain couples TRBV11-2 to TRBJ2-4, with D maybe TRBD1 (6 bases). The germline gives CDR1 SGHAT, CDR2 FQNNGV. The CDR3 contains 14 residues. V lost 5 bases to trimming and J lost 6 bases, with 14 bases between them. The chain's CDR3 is CASSRAQGINIQYF. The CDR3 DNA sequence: TGTGCCAGCAGCCGAGCGCAGGGGATAAACATTCAGTACTTC.

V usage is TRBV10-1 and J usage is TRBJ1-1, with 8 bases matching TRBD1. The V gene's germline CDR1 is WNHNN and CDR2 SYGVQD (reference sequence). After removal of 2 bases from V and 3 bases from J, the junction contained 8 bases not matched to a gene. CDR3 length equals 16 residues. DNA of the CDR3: TGCGCCAGCAGTGAGCAGGGGGCGTCTCCTCACACTGAAGCTTTCTTT. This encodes CASSEQGASPHTEAFF.

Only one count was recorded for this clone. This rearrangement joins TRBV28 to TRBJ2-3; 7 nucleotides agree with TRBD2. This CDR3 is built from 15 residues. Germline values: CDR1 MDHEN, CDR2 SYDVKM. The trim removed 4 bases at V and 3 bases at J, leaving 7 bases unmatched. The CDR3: CASSSYLRGTDTQYF. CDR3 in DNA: TGTGCCAGCAGTTCCTACTTGCGGGGGACAGATACGCAGTATTTT.

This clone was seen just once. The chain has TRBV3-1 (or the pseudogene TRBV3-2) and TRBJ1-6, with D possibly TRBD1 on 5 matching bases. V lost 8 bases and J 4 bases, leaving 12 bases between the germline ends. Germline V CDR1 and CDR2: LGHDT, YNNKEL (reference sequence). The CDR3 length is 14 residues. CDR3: CASAARGYNSPLHF. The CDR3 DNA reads TGTGCCAGCGCCGCAAGGGGTTATAATTCACCCCTCCACTTT.

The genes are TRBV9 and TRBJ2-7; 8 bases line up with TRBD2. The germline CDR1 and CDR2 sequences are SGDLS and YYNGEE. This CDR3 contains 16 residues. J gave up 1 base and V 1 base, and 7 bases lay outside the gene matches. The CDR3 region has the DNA TGTGCCAGCAGCGTACGGGAGGGACCGCTATCCTACGAGCAGTACGTC. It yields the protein CASSVREGPLSYEQYV.

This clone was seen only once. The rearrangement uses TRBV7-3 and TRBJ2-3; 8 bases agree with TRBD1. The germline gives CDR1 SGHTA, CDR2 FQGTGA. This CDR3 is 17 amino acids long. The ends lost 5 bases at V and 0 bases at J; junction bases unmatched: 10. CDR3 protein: CASSLSGQGHSTDTQYF. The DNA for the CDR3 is TGTGCCAGCAGCCTAAGCGGACAGGGCCACAGCACAGATACGCAGTATTTT.

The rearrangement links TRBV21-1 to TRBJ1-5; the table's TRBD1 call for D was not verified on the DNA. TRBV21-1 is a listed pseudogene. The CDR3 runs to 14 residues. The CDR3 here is CASSKRQNNQPQHF. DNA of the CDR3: TGTGCCAGCAGCAAACGACAGAACAATCAGCCCCAGCATTTT.

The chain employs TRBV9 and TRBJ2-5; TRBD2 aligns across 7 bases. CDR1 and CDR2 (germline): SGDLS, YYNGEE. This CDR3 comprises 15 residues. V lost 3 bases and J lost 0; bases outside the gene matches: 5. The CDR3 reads CASSAGGGYQETQYF. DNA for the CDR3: TGTGCCAGCAGCGCAGGCGGGGGATACCAAGAGACCCAGTACTTC.

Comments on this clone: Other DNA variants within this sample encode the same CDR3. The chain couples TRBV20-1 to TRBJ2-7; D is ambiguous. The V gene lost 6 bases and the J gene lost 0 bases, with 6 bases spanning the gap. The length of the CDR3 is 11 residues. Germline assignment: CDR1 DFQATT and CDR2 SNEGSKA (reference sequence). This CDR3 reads CSASPSYEQYF. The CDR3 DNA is TGCAGTGCCTCCCCCTCCTACGAGCAGTACTTC.

This CDR3 reads CASSQDSGDLLGYTF. The CDR3 nucleotides are TGCGCCAGCAGCCAAGATTCGGGGGACCTTCTTGGCTACACCTTC. J is TRBJ1-2 and V is TRBV4-3; TRBD1 is a possible D gene (5 bases). CDR3 size: 15 residues. V lost 0 bases, J lost 7 bases, and 15 bases lay in between. The germline gives CDR1 LGHNA, CDR2 YSLEER.

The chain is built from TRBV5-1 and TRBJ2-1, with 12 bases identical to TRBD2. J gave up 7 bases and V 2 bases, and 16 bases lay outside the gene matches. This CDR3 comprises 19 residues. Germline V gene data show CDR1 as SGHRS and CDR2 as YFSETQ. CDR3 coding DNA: TGCGCCAGCAGCTTAAGGGGGACTACGACTAGCGGGAGTGGTAATGAGCAGTTCTTC. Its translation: CASSLRGTTTSGSGNEQFF.

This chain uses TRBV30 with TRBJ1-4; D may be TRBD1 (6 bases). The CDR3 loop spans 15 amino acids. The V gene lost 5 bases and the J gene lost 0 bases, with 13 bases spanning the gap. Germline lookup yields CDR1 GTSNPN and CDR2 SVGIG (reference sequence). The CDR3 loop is CAWDRNLATNEKLFF. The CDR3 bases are TGTGCCTGGGACAGGAACCTTGCAACTAATGAAAAACTGTTTTTT.

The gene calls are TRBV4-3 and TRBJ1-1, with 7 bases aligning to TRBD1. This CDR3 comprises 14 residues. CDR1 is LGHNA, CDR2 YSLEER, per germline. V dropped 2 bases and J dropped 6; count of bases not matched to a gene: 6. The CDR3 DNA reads TGCGCCAGCAGCCAACAGGGGGTCCAACCTGAAGCTTTCTTT. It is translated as CASSQQGVQPEAFF.

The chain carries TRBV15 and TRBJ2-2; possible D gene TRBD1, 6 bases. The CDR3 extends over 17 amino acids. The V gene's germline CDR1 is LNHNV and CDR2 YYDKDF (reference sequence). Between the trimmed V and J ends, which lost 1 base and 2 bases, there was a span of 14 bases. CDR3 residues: CATSRVGTGLNTGELFF. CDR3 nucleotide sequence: TGTGCCACCAGCAGAGTAGGAACAGGGCTTAACACCGGGGAGCTGTTTTTT. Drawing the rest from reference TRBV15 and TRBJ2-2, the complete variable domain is DAMVIQNPRYQVTQFGKPVTLSCSQTLNHNVMYWYQQKSSQAPKLLFHYYDKDFNNEADTPDNFQSRRPNTSFCFLDIRSPGLGDTAMYLCATSRVGTGLNTGELFFGEGSRLTVL.